This T cell receptor beta chain emerged from a study of long-term antiretroviral therapy in people with HIV (dated by TCRdb to between 2021 and 2022). Broadly, across the study: The earliest samples were collected approximately a decade before the 2015 WHO recommendation for immediate ART, a period when ART was typically delayed until CD4 counts fell. The cohort contributed under 200 cryopreserved PBMC samples from under 35 adults with confirmed HIV infection, collected serially over a mean of approximately 6 years (range 1-12). Test extractions of a monoclonal T-cell line alongside about 30 polyclonal samples showed no cross-contamination during QIAcube processing. About 35% of the 30 participants with HIV were female. Whether ART initiation and durable HIV suppression were associated with changes in peripheral blood TRB repertoire composition and diversity was tested in a retrospective serial study. Overall results and qualifications from the work: Samples dated from the mid-2000s to the late 2010s, and the ART regimens used may be less effective than current ones. ART initiation was associated with a significant increase in TRB diversity, but diversity stayed significantly below transplant donor controls even after long-term ART. At every time point, the repertoire was dominated by expanded TRB clones first identified before ART initiation, although this dominance fluctuated and, in many PLHIV, declined after ART. CDR3 length ranges in HIV repertoires were narrower than in controls, and network structure suggested an antigen-experienced repertoire with only a slight naive shift after ART. Unsorted PBMC were profiled instead of sorted CD4+ and CD8+ T cells because pre-ART samples had limited cell numbers. Owing to limited PBMC availability, only the TCR beta chain was sequenced, without alpha chain pairing. No data were available on ART adherence, viral resistance or therapy changes, limiting inferences about post-ART repertoire changes.

Participants were included only if at least one PBMC sample before ART initiation and at least two post-ART samples were available. Treatment was received in the United States of America by all participants with HIV. Before DNA extraction, cryopreserved samples of roughly 1-10 million PBMC were thawed and washed. At the time of the earliest PBMC sample, participants with HIV were aged between about 23 and 54 years. Per participant, PBMC samples came from 1-4 timepoints prior to ART initiation and 2-8 timepoints following ART initiation, for a median of 7 samples. Serial HIV viral load, CD4+ T-cell count, ART history and demographic data were obtained for every participant. Using a Qiagen kit on a QIAcube, genomic DNA was extracted from unsorted PBMC, with samples processed in batches of 12. A word on this clone: Its antigen is not yet known. The input lacks base qualities; no much larger clone sits a single base away.

The immunoSEQ hsTCRB v3.0 assay was used at survey level resolution for TRB variable region sequencing. The targeted TRB sequencing depth was roughly 40,000-55,000 T-cell genomes per sample. Pooled TRB libraries were sequenced on an Illumina MiSeq with a v3 150-cycle kit. In the original analysis: Analysis of repertoires was carried out in R inside a reproducible Nextflow workflow spanning QC, data transformation and analysis. Custom analyses were implemented in LymphoSeq2, an R package for AIRR-Seq data exploration. A few samples that produced fewer than 5000 total TRB sequences were removed, so 180 or so HIV repertoires were analyzed. Among the roughly 200 retained HIV repertoires, approximately 59 were collected before ART initiation and more than 120 after ART initiation. Repertoires were downsampled to 5000 TRB nucleotide sequences, with summary statistics averaged over 100 downsampling iterations. Only TRB sequences with CDR3 regions of at least seven amino acids were retained for analysis. A Shannon entropy-derived clonality score and the Gini coefficient were used to measure diversity. In the repertoire networks, any two of the top 5000 CDR3 amino acid sequences were linked whenever the two sequences differed by an edit distance of one. For TRB CDR3 amino acid sequences, antigen specificity groups and MHC restriction were predicted with GLIPH2. CDR3 amino acid sequences were matched against VDJdb and McPAS-TCR to flag known CMV, EBV, HIV or tissue antigen associations. Pre-ART, post-ART and control groups were compared with Wilcoxon signed-rank tests and Holm-Bonferroni correction. TCRdb took this table from immuneACCESS and kept in-frame rearrangements with V and J called. Such tables lack part of the clones; where checked against another copy, unresolved V genes explain under half of the gap, and the rest is unexplained. That table supplies the V and J calls and clone size; D and trimming were determined from the DNA. The sample contains under 35,000 clones, approximately 96% of them found a single time. The ten largest clonotypes hold less than 2.5% of the sample.

The germline ends are 14 bases apart after V is trimmed by 11 bases and J by 3 bases. The CDR3 starts with the cysteine, ends with the phenylalanine, and has 12 residues. Just CDR3 DNA is preserved here, 36 bases in frame from base 1. CDR1 and CDR2 (MNHEY, SVGAGI) derive from the germline V gene. The sequence links TRBV6-5 to TRBJ2-7; the D gene assignment is ambiguous. This sequence was found in a man aged 25 to 45 with HIV. The source material was unsorted PBMCs, sampled around 6.6 years after starting antiretroviral therapy. The CDR3 loop reads CAADRHHYEQYF. The DNA sequence is as follows: TGTGCCGCGGATCGACACCACTACGAGCAGTACTTC.